The T cell receptor beta chain under discussion was sequenced for a study of beta chain features in type 1 diabetes (dated by TCRdb to the late 2010s). For context, the study as a whole: Mean age, gender distribution, total cell number and subset yield did not differ between patients and healthy donors. In the study, recently diagnosed type 1 diabetes patients and matched healthy donors were compared on the TCRB repertoires of their sorted circulating CD4+ T cell subsets. Whereas all 30 or so donors provided naive and central memory subsets, regulatory and stem cell-like memory subsets were isolated from just 8 patients and roughly 8 healthy donors. Across all samples, some 100,000,000 sorted cells were examined, and cell number per subset correlated strongly with RNA yield. Results the study describes overall, beyond this receptor: Sequencing cDNA rather than genomic DNA could over-represent highly expressing activated cells, although activation and CD3 levels did not differ between groups. At VDJ recombination sites, type 1 diabetes patients had fewer insertions and more deleted nucleotides, which implies abnormalities in thymic rearrangement. Only small numbers of individuals were included in the HLA sub-analyses, which left unresolved whether HLA type had any influence on TCRB rearrangement. PCR might favor shorter templates, but patient and control samples were amplified and corrected together, so any skew would affect both groups equally. Naive, central memory and regulatory TCRB repertoires appeared to be more similar among patients than among healthy donors. Type 1 diabetes patients showed a moderate but significant shortening of TCRB CDR3 length in all four CD4+ subsets.

Comments on this clone: There is no known antigen for this receptor. No much larger clone is present one base from it, and per-base qualities are unavailable.

A single peripheral blood draw of around 0.11 L on average was collected from each donor into heparinised tubes. Using a panel that included CD45RO, CCR7, CD25, CD127, CD95 and CD27, naive, central memory, regulatory and stem cell-like memory CD4+ T cells were sorted on a BD FACSAria II. A purity above 95% was achieved for all sorted populations. Right away, PBMCs were isolated by Lymphoprep density gradient centrifugation and were stained directly, with no culture step. So that batch effects would be minimized, each experiment stained and sorted samples in pairs, pairing one healthy donor with one patient. All of the isolated RNA was reverse transcribed with the High Capacity cDNA Reverse Transcription Kit, so expressed TCRB transcripts were sequenced. Naive, central memory and regulatory T cell samples underwent deep immunoSEQ sequencing, averaging about 3.5 million total reads per sample. Sorted cells were lysed in RLT buffer, and RNA was extracted using DNase-treated RNeasy Micro or Mini kits according to cell number. Each cell subset was processed on its own to prevent cross-contamination, while patient and healthy donor samples were processed together. The immunoSEQ multiplex PCR was used to amplify TCRB sequences from cDNA, generating 87-bp fragments that spanned the CDR3 region. The amplicons were sequenced using the Illumina HiSeq platform. On the study's bioinformatics: Synthetic template baselines were used to correct PCR bias computationally, reads within Hamming distance 2 were collapsed together, and singletons that could not be merged were discarded. Reads were aligned against IMGT so that V, D and J genes, CDR3 length and insertions or deletions at six rearrangement sites could be assigned. Clonotype counts were normalized to sorted cell number within each subset before computing true diversity and Gini coefficients with the tcR R package. The overlap coefficient, calculated on TCRB nucleotide sequences, was used to measure repertoire sharing. In TCRdb, the immuneACCESS table is reduced to in-frame sequences with V and J assigned. These tables do not hold every clone; where another copy was compared, an unresolved V gene accounts for under half, and the others remain unexplained. The V and J calls and clone size were taken over from that table, and D and trimming were inferred from the DNA. The sample table lists about 290,000 clones, about 8% of them with a count of one. Roughly 1% of the sample belongs to the ten largest clones.

V is pared back by 7 bases and J by 1 base, with 12 bases lying between the germline termini. Spanning cysteine to phenylalanine, the CDR3 consists of 14 amino acids. Only CDR3 DNA remains: 42 bases, in frame from the first base. Reading the germline V gene (reference sequence) gives CDR1 MNHNY and CDR2 SVGAGI. This clonotype originated in a woman younger than 30 in good health. The sample consisted of central memory CD4+ T cells from blood. Recombination connected TRBV6-6 to TRBJ2-3, and perhaps TRBD2 as D gene, on 6 matching bases. CDR3 protein: CASIPGGGTDTQYF. The sequenced DNA: TGTGCCAGCATTCCCGGGGGAGGCACAGATACGCAGTATTTT.